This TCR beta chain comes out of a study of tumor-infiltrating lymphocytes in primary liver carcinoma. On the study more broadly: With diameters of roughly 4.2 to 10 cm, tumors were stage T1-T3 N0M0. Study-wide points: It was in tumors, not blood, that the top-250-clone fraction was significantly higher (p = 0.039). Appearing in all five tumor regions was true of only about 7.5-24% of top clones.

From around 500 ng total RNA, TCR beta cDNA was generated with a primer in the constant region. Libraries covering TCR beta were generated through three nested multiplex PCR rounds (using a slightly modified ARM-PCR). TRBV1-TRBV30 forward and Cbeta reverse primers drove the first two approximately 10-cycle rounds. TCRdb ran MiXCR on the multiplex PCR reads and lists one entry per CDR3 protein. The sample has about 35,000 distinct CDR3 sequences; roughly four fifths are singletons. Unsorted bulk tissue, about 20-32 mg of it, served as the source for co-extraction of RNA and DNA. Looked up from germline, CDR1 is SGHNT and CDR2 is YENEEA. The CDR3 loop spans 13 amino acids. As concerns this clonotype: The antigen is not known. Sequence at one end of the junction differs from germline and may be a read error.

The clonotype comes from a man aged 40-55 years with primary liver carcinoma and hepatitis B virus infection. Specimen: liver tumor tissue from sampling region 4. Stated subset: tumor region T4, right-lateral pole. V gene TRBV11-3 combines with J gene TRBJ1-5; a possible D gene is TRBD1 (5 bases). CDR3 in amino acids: CASSDSYSNQPAF. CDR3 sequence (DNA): TGTGCCAGCAGTGACAGCTATAGCAATCAGCCAGCATTT. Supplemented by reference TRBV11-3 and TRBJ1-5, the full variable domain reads EAGVVQSPRYKIIEKKQPVAFWCNPISGHNTLYWYLQNLGQGPELLIRYENEEAVDDSQLPKDRFSAERLKGVDSTLKIQPAELGDSAVYLCASSDSYSNQPAFGDGTRLSIL.